The source of this T cell receptor (beta chain) is a study of early T cells in non-severe SARS-CoV-2 infection. Overall study: With bulk RNA from unsorted whole blood as input, sequencing yielded unpaired chains.

This clonotype occurred many times. Its specificity is not known. Germline CDR1 is MNHEY and CDR2 is SVGAGI. This CDR3 region has 15 residues. Trimming took 5 bases from V and 0 from J, leaving 10 bases between them. Overall study findings and caveats: Matching results from VDJdb favored anti-spike CD8 responses, leaving private and CD4 specificities undetected.

Researchers attached unique molecular identifiers to individual cDNA molecules. Each CDR3 protein is one row after TCRdb ran MiXCR on the 5' RACE reads. This sample carries over 20,000 distinct CDR3 sequences, approximately 4.3% of them seen once, and the ten largest clones take about 5.8%. The sequence came from an adult who was a healthcare worker with PCR-confirmed SARS-CoV-2 infection or an uninfected control (not recorded which). The chain combines TRBV6-5 with TRBJ2-2, with D maybe TRBD1 (5 bases). Sequenced input: whole blood. The DNA of the CDR3 is TGTGCCAGCAGTAGGACAATGTCGAACACCGGGGAGCTGTTTTTT. It is translated as CASSRTMSNTGELFF.